This T cell receptor beta chain was sequenced for a study of shared clonotypes between healthy human individuals. Findings and caveats of the study: The generation probabilities recorded for non-shared clonotypes fell below those of clonotypes shared by all four donors.

Germline V gene sequence: CDR1 MDHEN, CDR2 SYDVKM. The CDR3 length is 12 residues. The V end was cut by 6 bases, the J end by 6 bases, with 11 bases between. TCRdb keeps only in-frame clones here, not all; method: immunoSEQ multiplex PCR. The sample has under 1,100,000 clones; around 82% are singletons. Comment on this clone: Its antigen is not known.

The rearrangement links TRBV28 to TRBJ1-2; D perhaps matches TRBD1 (6 bases). Material for sequencing was memory CD4+ T cells from PBMCs. Regarding subset: CD45RA-negative fraction. This clonotype originated in a man aged 18 to 30 in good health. Some clones in this sample may be carry-over from other donors' samples. The CDR3 spells CASSQKGDGYTF. DNA of the CDR3: TGTGCCAGCAGCCAAAAGGGGGATGGCTACACCTTC.